These T cell receptor beta chains were read from a single sample in a study of OX40 agonist ivuxolimab in advanced cancers. Sequencing used immunoSEQ multiplex PCR; TCRdb keeps in-frame clones, though not all of them. Of around 90,000 clones in the sample, 90% to 95% are singletons; the top ten hold 1% to 1.3%. The sample consisted of CD4+ or CD8+ T cells sorted from blood, taken in a trial of the OX40 agonist ivuxolimab. These receptors all come from an adult with an advanced solid tumor such as melanoma, head and neck, liver or kidney cancer. Each CDR3 is given with its conserved first and last residue. D genes are given only for firm matches. Clone sizes are given selectively: once, few, many, or a class where the clone is expanded.

TRBJ2-1 | . | TRBV19 | . | CASSRRNSYNEQFF | TGTGCCAGTAGTAGGCGGAACTCCTACAATGAGCAGTTCTTC
TRBJ2-5 | TRBD1 | TRBV2 | . | CASRTDRVWETQYF | TGTGCCAGCAGGACGGACAGGGTATGGGAGACCCAGTACTTC
TRBJ2-3 | . | TRBV19 | . | CASSTWDTQYF | TGTGCCAGTAGCACCTGGGATACGCAGTATTTT
TRBJ2-3 | . | TRBV21-1 | once | CASTIQALADTQYF | TGTGCCAGCACAATACAGGCCCTTGCGGATACGCAGTATTTT
TRBJ2-7 | TRBD2 | TRBV2 | . | CASSVRTSGAYEQYF | TGTGCCAGCAGTGTCAGGACTAGCGGGGCTTACGAGCAGTACTTC
TRBJ2-2 | TRBD2 | TRBV30 | . | CAWRTSGTLGTGELFF | TGTGCCTGGAGGACTAGCGGGACCCTGGGCACCGGGGAGCTGTTTTTT
TRBJ2-2 | . | TRBV7-3 | . | CASSLSVPGELFF | TGTGCCAGCAGCCTCTCTGTTCCCGGGGAGCTGTTTTTT
TRBJ2-1 | . | TRBV11-3 | . | CASSLTRFPNEQFF | TGTGCCAGCAGTCTCACCCGATTCCCCAATGAGCAGTTCTTC
TRBJ1-4 | . | TRBV4-1 | . | CASSQQGRALNEKLFF | TGCGCCAGCAGCCAACAGGGTAGGGCACTAAATGAAAAACTGTTTTTT
TRBJ2-3 | TRBD1 | TRBV30 | . | CALGQSDTQYF | TGTGCCTTGGGACAGTCAGATACGCAGTATTTT
TRBJ2-1 | . | TRBV6-5 | few | CASSTVRAYNEQFF | TGTGCCAGCAGTACGGTTAGGGCCTACAATGAGCAGTTCTTC
TRBJ2-1 | . | TRBV4-1 | . | CAGSQGHTRGSYNEQFF | TGCGCCGGCAGCCAAGGTCATACTAGGGGCTCCTACAATGAGCAGTTCTTC
TRBJ2-7 | . | TRBV14 | . | CASSQSVFYEQYF | TGTGCCAGCAGCCAATCGGTTTTTTACGAGCAGTACTTC
TRBJ1-5 | . | TRBV5-5 | . | CASRLIPTENQPQHF | TGTGCCAGCAGGCTAATTCCGACAGAGAATCAGCCCCAGCATTTT
TRBJ2-3 | . | TRBV28 | . | CASSSELGVLRDTQYF | TGTGCCAGCAGTTCCGAGCTGGGGGTGTTGAGGGATACGCAGTATTTT
TRBJ2-7 | . | TRBV30 | . | CAWSTPGLPLEQYF | TGTGCCTGGAGTACCCCGGGGCTCCCACTCGAGCAGTACTTC
TRBJ2-7 | TRBD2 | TRBV28 | . | CACRAGGWSEQYF | TGTGCCTGCAGGGCGGGAGGGTGGAGTGAGCAGTACTTC
TRBJ2-3 | . | TRBV5-1 | . | CASSLPSGSTDTQYF | TGCGCCAGCAGCTTGCCCAGCGGGAGCACAGATACGCAGTATTTT
TRBJ1-5 | . | TRBV7-8 | . | CASSFRVHQPQHF | TGTGCCAGCAGCTTCAGGGTTCATCAGCCCCAGCATTTT
TRBJ1-6 | . | TRBV18 | . | CASSLEGYNSPLHF | TGTGCCAGCTCACTAGAGGGTTACAATTCACCCCTCCACTTT
TRBJ2-7 | . | TRBV6-5 | . | CASSYAGSEQYF | TGTGCCAGCAGTTACGCAGGGTCAGAGCAGTACTTC
TRBJ1-2 | . | TRBV6-5 | . | CASRLEGFYGYTF | TGTGCCAGCCGCCTGGAAGGTTTCTATGGCTACACCTTC
TRBJ2-2 | . | TRBV2 | . | CATTNTGELFF | TGTGCCACGACTAACACCGGGGAGCTGTTTTTT
TRBJ2-2 | . | TRBV11-3 | . | CASSLVGIGELFF | TGTGCCAGCAGCTTAGTGGGCATCGGGGAGCTGTTTTTT
TRBJ2-5 | . | TRBV10-2 | once | CASRQPGETQYF | TGCGCCAGCCGACAACCTGGAGAGACCCAGTACTTC
TRBJ1-2 | TRBD1 | TRBV18 | . | CASSPFGTGGSLDYGYTF | TGTGCCAGCTCACCATTTGGGACAGGGGGCTCCCTTGACTATGGCTACACCTTC
TRBJ2-2 | . | TRBV5-1 | . | CASRQGQRASNTGELFF | TGCGCCAGCAGACAGGGCCAGCGGGCATCGAACACCGGGGAGCTGTTTTTT
TRBJ1-2 | . | TRBV28 | . | CASCDPSGALDYGYTF | TGTGCCAGCTGTGATCCTTCAGGGGCCCTTGATTATGGCTACACCTTC
TRBJ2-6 | . | TRBV7-9 | . | CASSFSFSGANVLTF | TGTGCCAGCAGCTTTTCCTTCTCTGGGGCCAACGTCCTGACTTTC
TRBJ2-2 | . | TRBV4-3 | once | CASSQEPGNTGELFF | TGCGCCAGCAGCCAAGAGCCAGGCAACACCGGGGAGCTGTTTTTT
TRBJ1-2 | . | TRBV29-1 | once | CSVETGQNPYGYTF | TGCAGCGTTGAGACAGGTCAAAACCCCTATGGCTACACCTTC
TRBJ2-1 | TRBD2 | TRBV5-1 | . | CASSAELAGLNNEQFF | TGCGCCAGCAGCGCCGAGCTAGCGGGGCTTAACAATGAGCAGTTCTTC
TRBJ1-5 | . | TRBV18 | . | CASSPPGSSNQPQHF | TGTGCCAGCTCACCCCCGGGGTCGAGCAATCAGCCCCAGCATTTT
TRBJ1-2 | . | TRBV30 | . | CAWSVLSGFDYGYTF | TGTGCCTGGAGTGTACTCTCGGGGTTTGACTATGGCTACACCTTC
TRBJ2-5 | TRBD1 | TRBV11-3 | . | CASSLDLDRWETQYF | TGTGCCAGCAGCTTAGACCTGGACAGGTGGGAGACCCAGTACTTC
TRBJ2-5 | . | TRBV27 | . | CASKSPGETQYF | TGTGCCAGCAAATCTCCTGGGGAGACCCAGTACTTC
TRBJ2-7 | . | TRBV10-3 | few | CAISESTQGYEQYF | TGTGCCATCAGTGAGTCGACCCAGGGGTACGAGCAGTACTTC
TRBJ2-3 | TRBD2 | TRBV27 | . | CACGRLDTQYF | TGTGCCTGCGGGAGATTAGATACGCAGTATTTT
TRBJ2-7 | TRBD1 | TRBV4-1 | . | CASSRTGDLSYEQYF | TGCGCCAGCAGCCGAACAGGGGACCTGTCCTACGAGCAGTACTTC
TRBJ2-7 | . | TRBV28 | . | CASSFQGTVYEQYF | TGTGCCAGCAGTTTTCAGGGAACGGTTTACGAGCAGTACTTC
TRBJ2-2 | . | TRBV7-9 | . | CASSLGAGELFF | TGTGCCAGCAGCTTGGGTGCCGGGGAGCTGTTTTTT
TRBJ2-2 | TRBD1 | TRBV7-9 | . | CASSLVFGTVNTGELFF | TGTGCCAGCAGCTTAGTTTTCGGGACAGTGAACACCGGGGAGCTGTTTTTT
TRBJ2-5 | . | TRBV11-2 | . | CASRRGGDETQYF | TGTGCCAGCAGAAGAGGGGGTGATGAGACCCAGTACTTC
TRBJ2-5 | TRBD2 | TRBV5-4 | . | CASSRSGRALETQYF | TGTGCCAGCAGTCGAAGCGGGAGGGCCCTTGAGACCCAGTACTTC
TRBJ2-7 | . | TRBV18 | . | CASSPTGSSYEQYF | TGTGCCAGCTCACCAACAGGGAGCTCCTACGAGCAGTACTTC
TRBJ2-7 | . | TRBV6-5 | once | CASRAAASYEQYF | TGTGCCAGCAGGGCAGCGGCCTCCTACGAGCAGTACTTC
TRBJ1-1 | TRBD1 | TRBV6-1 | . | CASRMTGFASEAFF | TGTGCCAGCAGAATGACAGGGTTCGCGTCTGAAGCTTTCTTT
TRBJ2-1 | . | TRBV7-3 | . | CASSPPPGQGYNEQFF | TGTGCCAGCAGCCCCCCGCCGGGACAAGGCTACAATGAGCAGTTCTTC
TRBJ2-5 | . | TRBV14 | . | CASSTQIQETQYF | TGTGCCAGCAGCACACAGATTCAAGAGACCCAGTACTTC
TRBJ1-1 | TRBD1 | TRBV19 | . | CASSAYQGAQAFF | TGTGCCAGTAGTGCATATCAGGGGGCGCAGGCTTTCTTT
TRBJ1-1 | . | TRBV19 | . | CASSMALGTEAFF | TGTGCCAGTAGTATGGCCCTAGGCACTGAAGCTTTCTTT
TRBJ2-7 | TRBD1 | TRBV2 | . | CASRTRQGVYEQYF | TGTGCCAGCAGGACCAGACAGGGGGTCTACGAGCAGTACTTC
TRBJ2-4 | TRBD1 | TRBV2 | . | CASREDSRLAGQGDIQYF | TGTGCCAGCAGGGAAGATTCCAGACTAGCTGGACAGGGGGACATTCAGTACTTC
TRBJ2-2 | . | TRBV11-2 | . | CASSYRISSGELFF | TGTGCCAGCAGCTATCGGATATCCTCCGGGGAGCTGTTTTTT
TRBJ1-1 | TRBD1 | TRBV6-4 | . | CASRHYDRDRGRGTEAFF | TGTGCCAGCCGCCACTACGACCGGGACAGGGGAAGAGGGACTGAAGCTTTCTTT